The TCR beta chain described here comes from a study of long-term antiretroviral therapy in people with HIV. The CDR3 runs to 13 residues. Germline loops: CDR1 MNHNS, CDR2 SASEGT. The V and J ends lost 6 bases and 4 bases respectively, with 12 bases between them. Researchers ran immunoSEQ v3.0 at survey level. Researchers set sequencing to target about 35,000-55,000 T-cell genomes per sample. Profiling relied on immunoSEQ multiplex PCR, and the TCRdb table lists in-frame clones only, not all of them. The data contain about 24,000 clones, about four fifths of them singletons. General study findings and limits: Documentation of ART adherence, viral resistance or therapy changes was absent. Post-ART diversity increased but stayed below transplant donor controls.

In the case of this clone: No antigen is known for it.

The TCR sequence derives from a man aged 25 to 45 with HIV. The rearrangement joins TRBV6-1 to TRBJ1-2; no reliable D call. The sample here was unsorted PBMCs, taken 4.4 years after starting antiretroviral therapy. The CDR3 nucleotides are TGTGCCAGCAGAGTTGAGGGAGCCTATGGCTACACCTTC. Its translation: CASRVEGAYGYTF.